The 32 T cell receptor beta chains presented below share a single source sample, sequenced in a study of cytomegalovirus exposure and HLA in healthy donors. The study ran its PCR with 60 Vbeta and 13 Jbeta primers. Assay: immunoSEQ multiplex PCR; the TCRdb copy retains only in-frame clones and omits some. The sample consists of about 190,000 clones, 65% to 80% of them appearing once. The sequencing input was PBMCs. The source is a man between 25 and 39 years old in good health and CMV-seropositive.

The chain uses TRBV30 and TRBJ1-1; a weak D match, TRBD1 (5 bases). The V gene lost 2 bases and the J gene lost 9 bases, with 7 bases spanning the gap. Looked up from germline, CDR1 is GTSNPN and CDR2 is SVGIG (reference sequence). The CDR3 length is 10 residues. The CDR3 nucleotides read TGTGCCTGGAGTCGACAGCAAGCTTTCTTT. It is translated as CAWSRQQAFF.

The chain uses TRBV14 and TRBJ1-1; unclear D gene. Per the germline V gene, CDR1 is SGHDN and CDR2 is FVKESK. Deletions cut 0 bases from V and 0 bases from J, with 17 bases between. This CDR3 is built from 18 residues. The CDR3 reads CASSQDPPGSLMNTEAFF. Written as DNA, the CDR3 is TGTGCCAGCAGCCAAGATCCGCCGGGTTCCCTAATGAACACTGAAGCTTTCTTT.

This clone was detected only a few times. The chain recombines TRBV9 with TRBJ1-3; 9 nucleotides match TRBD1. Trimming at V came to 4 bases and at J to 5 bases, leaving 4 bases not matched to a gene. Germline V gene lookup returns CDR1 SGDLS and CDR2 YYNGEE. The CDR3 runs to 14 residues. CDR3 sequence (DNA): TGTGCCAGCAGCCCCGGACAGGGGAGAAACACCATATATTTT. The encoded protein is CASSPGQGRNTIYF.

In its sample, this clone was seen once. The V and J genes are TRBV6-5 and TRBJ2-1; 10 nucleotides match TRBD2. With 1 base clipped from V and 7 bases from J, the junction kept 4 bases outside the gene matches. Germline-derived CDR1 and CDR2 are MNHEY and SVGAGI. The CDR3 runs 15 residues. CDR3 amino acids: CASSYFGLADNEQFF. DNA of the CDR3: TGTGCCAGCAGTTACTTTGGACTAGCGGATAATGAGCAGTTCTTC.

This clone showed up just a few times. CDR3 sequence reads: CASSPPTGGGNEQYF. CDR3 coding DNA: TGTGCCAGCTCACCACCAACAGGGGGCGGCAACGAGCAGTACTTC. The genes are TRBV18 and TRBJ2-7, with TRBD1 matching 9 bases. Germline CDR1 is KGHSH and CDR2 is LQKENI. CDR3 length equals 15 residues. The ends lost 0 bases at V and 5 bases at J; junction bases unmatched: 5.

This chain connects TRBV28 to TRBJ1-2, with D perhaps matching TRBD1 (5 bases). Between the trimmed V and J ends, which lost 3 bases and 5 bases, there was a span of 10 bases. The CDR3 extends over 13 amino acids. Germline lookup yields CDR1 MDHEN and CDR2 SYDVKM. As DNA, the CDR3 is TGTGCCAGCAGTTTGAAGCAGGGATATGGCTACACCTTC. It yields the protein CASSLKQGYGYTF.

The chain links TRBV28 to TRBJ1-1; TRBD1 matches 9 bases. V shed 5 bases and J 5 bases; nucleotides not matched to a gene: 9. This CDR3 is built from 15 residues. Germline loops: CDR1 MDHEN, CDR2 SYDVKM. In DNA form, the CDR3 reads TGTGCCAGCAGTACCCGACAGGGGGGTGGGACTGAAGCTTTCTTT. Protein product: CASSTRQGGGTEAFF.

The rearrangement uses TRBV29-1 and TRBJ1-1; D possibly corresponds to TRBD1 (6 bases). The CDR3 is 10 residues long. Trimming left V 6 bases short and J 8 bases short, with 10 bases between. CDR1 and CDR2 from the germline V gene are SQVTM and ANQGSEA. CDR3 sequence reads: CSVGDKEAFF. CDR3 sequence (DNA): TGCAGCGTGGGGGACAAGGAAGCTTTCTTT.

The rearrangement uses TRBV28 and TRBJ2-7; 7 positions match TRBD2. This CDR3 is 15 amino acids long. The trim removed 8 bases at V and 0 bases at J, leaving 10 bases unmatched. The germline V gene has CDR1 MDHEN and CDR2 SYDVKM. The CDR3 nucleotides are TGTGCCAGCCTTTCTAGAGGGGAGGGCTCCTACGAGCAGTACTTC. Its translation is CASLSRGEGSYEQYF.

With respect to this clone: The junction and the germline gene differ at one end; a read error may be behind it. The CDR3 spells CSSSPGGFYSGEQYF. CDR3 DNA sequence: TGTTCCAGCAGCCCGGGAGGGTTCTACTCCGGGGAGCAGTACTTC. The V gene is TRBV7-9, the J gene TRBJ2-7; 8 bases are a match to TRBD2. Germline V gene sequence: CDR1 SEHNR, CDR2 FQNEAQ (reference sequence). The CDR3 runs to 15 residues. Complete variable domain (other parts from reference TRBV7-9 and TRBJ2-7): DTGVSQNPRHKITKRGQNVTFRCDPISEHNRLYWYRQTLGQGPEFLTYFQNEAQLEKSRLLSDRFSAERPKGSFSTLEIQRTEQGDSAMYLCSSSPGGFYSGEQYFGPGTRLTVT.

The V call is TRBV9, the J call TRBJ2-5; D unclear. Germline V gene lookup returns CDR1 SGDLS and CDR2 YYNGEE. The CDR3 sequence is 14 residues long. Trimming took 3 bases from V and 5 from J, leaving 14 bases between them. The CDR3 here is CASSARQAGETQYF. In DNA, the CDR3 is TGTGCCAGCAGCGCGAGACAAGCTGGGGAGACCCAGTACTTC.

This chain uses TRBV19 with TRBJ2-1; D ambiguous. The germline V and J ends were trimmed by 5 bases and 2 bases, with 16 bases remaining between them. The CDR3 is 16 amino acids. Germline lookup yields CDR1 LNHDA and CDR2 SQIVND (reference sequence). In nucleotides, the CDR3 is TGTGCCAGTAGTTCCCAAGCCCTTCCCCCCTACAATGAGCAGTTCTTC. Encoded protein: CASSSQALPPYNEQFF.

This chain links TRBV2 with TRBJ2-7; 10 positions match TRBD1. CDR3 length: 14 residues. The germline V gene has CDR1 SNHLY and CDR2 FYNNEI. With V trimmed by 5 bases and J by 5 bases, 6 bases remained unmatched. The CDR3 DNA is TGTGCCAGCAGTAGACAGGGGGCTTTGGACGAGCAGTACTTC. It yields the protein CASSRQGALDEQYF.

This chain uses TRBV7-2 with TRBJ1-2; TRBD1 agrees at 9 bases. CDR1 and CDR2 from the germline V gene are SGHTA and FQGNSA. The V and J ends lost 3 bases and 3 bases, in that order; junction bases with no gene match: 8. The length of the CDR3 is 16 residues. The CDR3 DNA reads as TGTGCCAGCAGCTTCTTCGGGACAGGGAGGGACTATGGCTACACCTTC. Its protein is CASSFFGTGRDYGYTF.

This clone was observed once. This sequence joins TRBV25-1 and TRBJ2-5, with D perhaps matching TRBD1 (6 bases). Trimming removed 6 bases at V and 5 bases at J, with 7 bases between. The CDR3 loop spans 11 amino acids. CDR1 MGHDK and CDR2 SYGVNS come from the germline V gene. CDR3 in amino acids: CASRGAETQYF. The CDR3 region has the DNA TGTGCCAGCAGGGGGGCTGAGACCCAGTACTTC. Full variable domain (remainder filled in from reference TRBV25-1 and TRBJ2-5): EADIYQTPRYLVIGTGKKITLECSQTMGHDKMYWYQQDPGMELHLIHYSYGVNSTEKGDLSSESTVSRIRTEHFPLTLESARPSHTSQYLCASRGAETQYFGPGTRLLVL.

The V and J genes are TRBV9 and TRBJ1-3; D is perhaps TRBD1 (6 bases). The length of the CDR3 is 15 residues. The ends were cut back, 4 bases at V and 0 bases at J, with 11 bases in the middle. Germline V gene lookup returns CDR1 SGDLS and CDR2 YYNGEE. CDR3 sequence (DNA): TGTGCCAGCAGCACCGGACAGCACTCTGGAAACACCATATATTTT. Its protein product is CASSTGQHSGNTIYF.

The chain combines TRBV23-1 with TRBJ2-1, with 13 bases fitting TRBD2. TRBV23-1 has ORF status, its function being uncertain. The ends lost 4 bases at V and 5 bases at J; junction bases unmatched: 5. This CDR3 is built from 16 residues. CDR3 loop: CASSPGLAGPDNEQFF. The CDR3 DNA reads as TGCGCCAGCAGTCCGGGACTAGCGGGACCCGACAATGAGCAGTTCTTC.

This chain links TRBV6-5 with TRBJ1-5; D possibly corresponds to TRBD1 (5 bases). Germline V gene lookup returns CDR1 MNHEY and CDR2 SVGAGI. The length of the CDR3 is 13 residues. The V and J ends lost 6 bases and 7 bases respectively, with 13 bases between them. The CDR3 here is CASSPRGGQPQHF. The CDR3 DNA follows: TGTGCCAGCAGCCCCCGCGGGGGACAGCCCCAGCATTTT.

This chain joins TRBV9 and TRBJ1-5; no firm D call. This CDR3 spans 15 amino acids. Trimming removed 2 bases from V and 0 bases from J, with 9 bases in between. Germline V CDR1 and CDR2: SGDLS, YYNGEE. Here the CDR3 reads CASSVNPYSNQPQHF. The CDR3 DNA sequence: TGTGCCAGCAGCGTTAACCCCTATAGCAATCAGCCCCAGCATTTT.

This clone was recorded a few times. This chain connects TRBV7-9 to TRBJ2-7; 7 nucleotides line up with TRBD1. Germline CDR1 reads SEHNR; CDR2 reads FQNEAQ (reference sequence). Trimming at V came to 5 bases and at J to 7 bases, leaving 14 bases not matched to a gene. The CDR3 extends over 15 amino acids. The CDR3 region is CASSLLRGPLDEQYF. CDR3 sequence (DNA): TGTGCCAGCAGCCTCCTGAGGGGGCCCCTTGATGAGCAGTACTTC.

This chain connects TRBV5-1 to TRBJ1-2; 7 nucleotides line up with TRBD1. Germline V gene data show CDR1 as SGHRS and CDR2 as YFSETQ. The CDR3 consists of 15 residues. After removal of 6 bases from V and 0 bases from J, the junction contained 8 bases not matched to a gene. The CDR3, as DNA: TGCGCCAGCACGTATCAGGGGGAGGCTAACTATGGCTACACCTTC. Encoded protein: CASTYQGEANYGYTF.

The CDR3 here is CASRKENYGYTF. CDR3 nucleotides: TGTGCCAGTAGGAAGGAGAACTATGGCTACACCTTC. This chain joins TRBV19 and TRBJ1-2; D call uncertain. Germline loops: CDR1 LNHDA, CDR2 SQIVND (reference sequence). The CDR3 runs to 12 residues. V gave up 6 bases and J gave up 2 bases, with 7 bases separating them.

The chain combines TRBV9 with TRBJ1-6; TRBD1 matches at 7 bases. The CDR3 totals 14 residues. Germline trimming cut 3 bases from V and 7 bases from J; bases unmatched to any gene: 4. Germline V lookup: CDR1 SGDLS, CDR2 YYNGEE. The CDR3 protein is CASSAQGGNSPLHF. CDR3 DNA: TGTGCCAGCAGCGCGCAGGGGGGCAATTCACCCCTCCACTTT. The whole variable domain, filled in from reference TRBV9 and TRBJ1-6, reads DSGVTQTPKHLITATGQRVTLRCSPRSGDLSVYWYQQSLDQGLQFLIQYYNGEERAKGNILERFSAQQFPDLHSELNLSSLELGDSALYFCASSAQGGNSPLHFGNGTRLTVT.

Worth noting for this clone: Other DNA sequences in this specimen translate into the identical CDR3. The CDR3 sequence is CASSPGDSNQPQHF. In DNA, the CDR3 is TGTGCCAGCAGCCCCGGGGATAGCAATCAGCCCCAGCATTTT. The chain is built from TRBV6-6 and TRBJ1-5; D is uncertain. Trimming took 6 bases from V and 0 from J, leaving 9 bases between them. Germline lookup yields CDR1 MNHNY and CDR2 SVGAGI (reference sequence). The CDR3 contains 14 residues.

The chain joins TRBV11-3 to TRBJ2-5, with a weak D call TRBD1 (5 bases). The CDR3 covers 14 residues. CDR1 and CDR2 from the germline V gene are SGHNT and YENEEA. Trimming took 3 bases from V and 0 from J, leaving 8 bases between them. The CDR3, as DNA: TGTGCCAGCAGCTTGGGGCTACACCAAGAGACCCAGTACTTC. This codes for CASSLGLHQETQYF.

The chain is built from TRBV19 and TRBJ2-1; weak D call: TRBD1 (5 bases). V lost 6 bases, J lost 0 bases, and 12 bases lay in between. Germline CDR1 is LNHDA and CDR2 is SQIVND (reference sequence). This CDR3 has 15 residues. The CDR3 protein is CASSPRQSSYNEQFF. The DNA of the CDR3 is TGTGCCAGTAGCCCCCGACAGAGCTCCTACAATGAGCAGTTCTTC.

V usage is TRBV4-3 and J usage is TRBJ1-4, with a weak D call TRBD1 (5 bases). Per germline, CDR1 LGHNA and CDR2 YSLEER. This CDR3 has 14 amino acids. V dropped 4 bases and J dropped 1 base, with 7 bases sitting between them. The CDR3 sequence is CASSRRGTNEKLFF. CDR3 DNA sequence: TGCGCCAGCAGCCGGAGGGGAACTAATGAAAAACTGTTTTTT.

This clone was detected only once. The chain carries TRBV7-2 and TRBJ2-1; no clear D gene. Trimming shortened V by 2 bases and J by 15 bases, and 11 bases separated the two germline ends. This CDR3 comprises 11 residues. Per germline, CDR1 SGHTA and CDR2 FQGNSA. CDR3 bases: TGTGCCAGCAGCTTAACATTCGAACCGTTCTTC. Its protein is CASSLTFEPFF.

V and J are TRBV18 and TRBJ2-7; 8 bases align to TRBD1. The CDR3 totals 13 residues. CDR1 and CDR2 from the germline V gene are KGHSH and LQKENI. Unmatched junction bases numbered 2, after V lost 3 bases and J lost 4 bases. The CDR3 DNA sequence: TGTGCCAGCTCACCGACAGGGGCGTACGAGCAGTACTTC. It encodes CASSPTGAYEQYF.

V is TRBV11-3 and J is TRBJ2-2; 9 bases are a match to TRBD1. Germline trimming cut 2 bases from V and 5 bases from J; bases unmatched to any gene: 6. The CDR3 loop spans 16 amino acids. Germline CDR1 is SGHNT and CDR2 is YENEEA. CDR3 in amino acids: CASSLKQGALTGELFF. The CDR3, as DNA: TGTGCCAGCAGCTTAAAACAGGGGGCTTTAACCGGGGAGCTGTTTTTT.

The genes are TRBV19 and TRBJ1-5; D call uncertain. CDR3 size: 15 residues. V lost 7 bases to trimming and J lost 0 bases, with 13 bases between them. Germline values: CDR1 LNHDA, CDR2 SQIVND (reference sequence). The CDR3: CASKPARGSNQPQHF. The CDR3 region has the DNA TGTGCCAGTAAACCCGCCCGGGGTAGCAATCAGCCCCAGCATTTT.

This chain joins TRBV9 and TRBJ2-5; tentatively, D is TRBD1 (7 bases). This CDR3 has 15 amino acids. V was cut by 2 bases and J by 1 base, with 12 bases left in between. Germline V gene data show CDR1 as SGDLS and CDR2 as YYNGEE. The CDR3 loop reads CASSVAGGLQETQYF. The CDR3 bases are TGTGCCAGCAGCGTGGCAGGGGGACTCCAAGAGACCCAGTACTTC.